Listed here are 2 T cell receptor beta chains from one sample, sequenced in a study of blood T cells in healthy people across ages. Combining a sample-barcoded 5' primer with a J-beta primer mix, a second PCR ran for roughly 7 to 12 cycles. TCRdb re-derived calls from the 5' RACE reads in MiXCR, one entry per CDR3 protein. The table includes roughly 1,500,000 distinct CDR3 sequences, approximately 42% detected once. The material sequenced was blood. The receptors were sampled from a young woman in good health.

For this clonotype: A much bigger clone sits one base away, suggesting this may be a read error. The chain couples TRBV10-3 to TRBJ2-5, with TRBD2 as a possible D gene (5 bases). Matching the DNA end better, TRBJ2-1 makes the J call doubtful. Looked up from germline, CDR1 is ENHRY and CDR2 is SYGVKD. This CDR3 has 16 residues. CDR3 in amino acids: CAISDSKPREQETQFF. DNA for the CDR3: TGTGCCATCAGTGATAGTAAACCTCGGGAACAAGAGACCCAGTTCTTC.

This clonotype was found a few times. The chain has TRBV20-1 and TRBJ2-3; 7 bases align to TRBD1. Germline trimming cut 6 bases from V and 2 bases from J; bases unmatched to any gene: 8. The CDR3 has 14 residues. The germline CDR1 and CDR2 sequences are DFQATT and SNEGSKA (reference sequence). CDR3: CSAERDSPTDTQYF. CDR3 sequence (DNA): TGCAGTGCGGAACGGGACAGCCCCACAGATACGCAGTATTTT.